This section outlines one T cell receptor (beta chain) sequence together with its context. The source of the sample is a study of blood T cell repertoires in COVID-19. Study overall: Acute-phase and convalescent COVID-19 samples originated in the United States, Italy and Spain.

Profiling relied on immunoSEQ multiplex PCR, and the TCRdb table lists in-frame clones only, not all of them. The sample records approximately 40,000 clones, around nine tenths being singletons. CDR1 SGHVS and CDR2 FNYEAQ come from the germline V gene. The CDR3 length is 14 residues. V shed 5 bases and J shed 0 bases, with 5 bases lying between them. This clonotype originated in a human donor in a cohort sampled during active COVID-19. The gene calls are TRBV7-6 and TRBJ2-6; unclear D gene. The sequenced material came from peripheral blood. The CDR3 is CASSGRSGANVLTF. The CDR3 coding sequence is TGTGCCAGCAGCGGCCGCTCTGGGGCCAACGTCCTGACTTTC.